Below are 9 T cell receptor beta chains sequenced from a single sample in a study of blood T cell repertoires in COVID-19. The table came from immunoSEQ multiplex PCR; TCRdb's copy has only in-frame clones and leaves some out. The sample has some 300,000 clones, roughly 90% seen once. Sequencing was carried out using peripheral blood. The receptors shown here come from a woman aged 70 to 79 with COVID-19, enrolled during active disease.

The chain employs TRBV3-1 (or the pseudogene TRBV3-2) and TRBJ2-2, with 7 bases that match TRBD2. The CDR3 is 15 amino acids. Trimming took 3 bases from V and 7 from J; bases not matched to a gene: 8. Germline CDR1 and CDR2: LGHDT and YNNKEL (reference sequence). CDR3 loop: CASSQSGEWSGELFF. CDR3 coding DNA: TGTGCCAGCAGCCAGAGCGGGGAATGGAGCGGGGAGCTGTTTTTT.

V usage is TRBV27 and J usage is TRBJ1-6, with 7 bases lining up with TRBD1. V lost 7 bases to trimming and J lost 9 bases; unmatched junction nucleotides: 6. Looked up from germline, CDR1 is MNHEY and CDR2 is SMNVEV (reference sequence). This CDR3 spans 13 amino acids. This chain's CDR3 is CASNPGGRSPLHF. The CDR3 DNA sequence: TGTGCCAGCAACCCAGGGGGACGTTCACCCCTCCACTTT.

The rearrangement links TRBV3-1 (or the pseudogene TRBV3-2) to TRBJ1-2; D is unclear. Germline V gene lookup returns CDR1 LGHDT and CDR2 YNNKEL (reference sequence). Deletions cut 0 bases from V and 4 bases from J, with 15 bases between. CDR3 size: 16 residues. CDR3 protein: CASSQDPAALGYGYTF. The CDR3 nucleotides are TGTGCCAGCAGCCAAGACCCGGCCGCGCTAGGCTATGGCTACACCTTC.

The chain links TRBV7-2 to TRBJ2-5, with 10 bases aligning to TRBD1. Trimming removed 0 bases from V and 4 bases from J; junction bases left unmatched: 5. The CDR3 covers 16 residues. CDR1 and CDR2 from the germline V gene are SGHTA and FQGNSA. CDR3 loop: CASSLARDRGGETQYF. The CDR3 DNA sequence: TGTGCCAGCAGCTTAGCCAGGGACAGGGGAGGAGAGACCCAGTACTTC.

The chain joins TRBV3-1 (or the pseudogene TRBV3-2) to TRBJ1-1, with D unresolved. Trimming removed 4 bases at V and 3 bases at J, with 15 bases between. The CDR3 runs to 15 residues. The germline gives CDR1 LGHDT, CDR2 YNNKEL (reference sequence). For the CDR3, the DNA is TGTGCCAGCAGCCTTAGGAGGCGGTGGGACACTGAAGCTTTCTTT. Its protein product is CASSLRRRWDTEAFF.

CDR3 loop: CASSWGTGTATNEKLFF. CDR3 DNA: TGTGCCAGCAGCTGGGGGACAGGGACTGCAACTAATGAAAAACTGTTTTTT. The V and J genes are TRBV5-8 and TRBJ1-4; TRBD1 agrees at 9 bases. V was clipped by 3 bases and J by 0 bases; unmatched bases: 6. The CDR3 totals 17 residues. From germline, CDR1 is SGHTS and CDR2 YDEGEE.

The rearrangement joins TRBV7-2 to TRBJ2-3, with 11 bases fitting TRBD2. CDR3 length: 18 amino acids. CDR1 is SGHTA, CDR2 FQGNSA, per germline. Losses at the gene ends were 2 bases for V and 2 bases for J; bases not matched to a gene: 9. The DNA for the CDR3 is TGTGCCAGCAGCTTACCCCTAGCGGGGGGACTAATCACAGATACGCAGTATTTT. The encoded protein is CASSLPLAGGLITDTQYF.

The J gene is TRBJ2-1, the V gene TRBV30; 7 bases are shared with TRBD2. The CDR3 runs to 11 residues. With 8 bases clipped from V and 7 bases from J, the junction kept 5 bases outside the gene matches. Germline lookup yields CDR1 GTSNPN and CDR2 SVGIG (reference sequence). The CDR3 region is CAGLGGNEQFF. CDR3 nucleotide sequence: TGTGCCGGCTTGGGGGGGAATGAGCAGTTCTTC. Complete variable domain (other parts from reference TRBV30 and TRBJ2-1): SQTIHQWPATLVQPVGSPLSLECTVEGTSNPNLYWYRQAAGRGLQLLFYSVGIGQISSEVPQNLSASRPQDRQFILSSKKLLLSDSGFYLCAGLGGNEQFFGPGTRLTVL.

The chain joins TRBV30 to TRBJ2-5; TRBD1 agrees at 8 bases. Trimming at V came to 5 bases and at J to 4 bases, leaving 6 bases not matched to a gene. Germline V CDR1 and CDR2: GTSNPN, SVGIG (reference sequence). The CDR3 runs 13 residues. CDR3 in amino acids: CAWDRGLRETQYF. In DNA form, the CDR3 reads TGTGCCTGGGACAGGGGATTAAGAGAGACCCAGTACTTC.